This TCR beta chain originates from a study of cytomegalovirus exposure and HLA in healthy donors. Points from the study as a whole: Published work reported that the classifier diagnosed cytomegalovirus status with high specificity and sensitivity. Previously analyzed data showed that most TCR beta V segments were productive at a frequency of about 90% or about 30%. Most observed TCR sequences were rare, whereas some public TCRs were detected in many donors.

There are 13 residues in the CDR3. CDR1 and CDR2 (germline): MNHEY, SVGAGI. V was clipped by 6 bases and J by 13 bases, with 20 bases between them. Comments on this clone: The antigen is unknown.

The primer mix had 60 Vbeta and 13 Jbeta primers. The data were produced by immunoSEQ multiplex PCR, yet TCRdb's version contains in-frame clones alone and is incomplete. The profile shows 100,000 to 150,000 clones, over 60% of them singletons. Input material: PBMCs. V gene TRBV6-5 combines with J gene TRBJ2-3, with TRBD1 as a possible D gene (6 bases). The source of this sequence is a male donor in good health and CMV-seropositive. CDR3: CASRATGISVEYF. CDR3 nucleotide sequence: TGTGCCAGCAGGGCAACAGGGATCAGTGTGGAGTATTTT.